What follows are 13 T cell receptor beta chains derived from one specimen sequenced in a study of PD-L1 blockade in urothelial cancer (dated by TCRdb to 2016 to 2017). The intended sense of this specimen's time point label: peripheral blood 6 weeks after treatment start. The library was made by the immunoSEQ multiplex PCR assay. As stored in TCRdb, this immuneACCESS dataset retains in-frame rearrangements with V and J assigned. A fraction of the clones does not appear; measured against another copy, unresolved V genes explain less than half of the discrepancy, and the remainder lacks a known reason. This sample holds about 48,000 clones; 70% to 90% were observed only once. The top ten clones comprise 8.5% to 12% of the sample. The sample in question was PBMCs, obtained around atezolizumab (anti-PD-L1) treatment. These receptors all stem from a man aged 55 to 70 with urothelial cancer.

The V and J genes are TRBV10-3 and TRBJ1-1, with D maybe TRBD1 (5 bases). Trimming took 4 bases from V and 0 from J, leaving 12 bases between them. CDR1 is ENHRY, CDR2 SYGVKD, per germline. The CDR3 length is 15 residues. The CDR3 protein is CAISGSTGMNTEAFF. The DNA of the CDR3 is TGTGCCATCAGTGGCTCAACAGGAATGAACACTGAAGCTTTCTTT.

The gene calls are TRBV5-8 and TRBJ1-1, with 7 bases matching TRBD1. With V trimmed by 4 bases and J by 8 bases, 2 bases remained unmatched. The V gene's germline CDR1 is SGHTS and CDR2 YDEGEE. The CDR3 consists of 11 residues. Here the CDR3 reads CASSATGEAFF. The DNA of the CDR3 is TGTGCCAGCAGCGCGACAGGGGAAGCTTTCTTT.

The rearrangement joins TRBV7-9 to TRBJ1-5; D might be TRBD1 (6 bases). Trimming removed 2 bases at V and 4 bases at J, with 9 bases between. Germline V gene data show CDR1 as SEHNR and CDR2 as FQNEAQ (reference sequence). The CDR3 has 14 amino acids. The CDR3 spells CASSLSGDNQPQHF. CDR3 sequence (DNA): TGTGCCAGCAGCTTATCAGGGGATAATCAGCCCCAGCATTTT. Together with reference TRBV7-9 and TRBJ1-5, the CDR3 gives the full variable domain: DTGVSQNPRHKITKRGQNVTFRCDPISEHNRLYWYRQTLGQGPEFLTYFQNEAQLEKSRLLSDRFSAERPKGSFSTLEIQRTEQGDSAMYLCASSLSGDNQPQHFGDGTRLSIL.

The rearrangement joins TRBV29-1 to TRBJ1-1; D unresolved. Germline lookup yields CDR1 SQVTM and CDR2 ANQGSEA. This CDR3 has 14 residues. V gave up 4 bases and J gave up 4 bases, with 16 bases separating them. The CDR3 DNA reads as TGCAGCGTTGTTGAAACGGAGGCCTTCACTGAAGCTTTCTTT. Amino acid sequence: CSVVETEAFTEAFF.

The CDR3 bases are TGTGCCAGCAGCTTAGATCTTGGGACAGGGGGCCGGGATACGCAGTATTTT. Protein: CASSLDLGTGGRDTQYF. V usage is TRBV11-3 and J usage is TRBJ2-3, with TRBD1 matching over 12 bases. Germline CDR1 SGHNT, CDR2 YENEEA. The CDR3 runs 17 residues. The V segment lost 0 bases and the J segment 6 bases; nucleotides outside the gene matches: 7.

This sequence joins TRBV6-6 and TRBJ2-1; 7 nucleotides match TRBD2. The CDR3 spans 15 residues. From germline, CDR1 is MNHNY and CDR2 SVGAGI (reference sequence). V trimming: 0 bases; J trimming: 13 bases; junction bases outside the gene matches: 12. CDR3 sequence reads: CASSYSMGRGEFQFF. CDR3 in DNA: TGTGCCAGCAGTTACTCGATGGGTCGGGGGGAATTTCAGTTCTTC.

In the case of this clone: A read error may produce the germline difference seen at one junction end. The chain combines TRBV6-5 with TRBJ2-7; the match to TRBD1 covers 7 bases. This CDR3 is built from 14 residues. CDR1 is MNHEY and CDR2 is SVGAGI in the germline V gene. In nucleotides, the CDR3 is TGTGCCGGCAGTCCCCGACAGGGCCCCTACGAGCAGTACTTC. Amino acid sequence: CAGSPRQGPYEQYF.

The chain recombines TRBV10-2 with TRBJ2-2; TRBD2 matches 13 bases. Germline V gene data show CDR1 as WSHSY and CDR2 as SAAADI. The V segment lost 2 bases and the J segment 7 bases; nucleotides outside the gene matches: 10. The CDR3 length is 18 residues. The CDR3, as DNA: TGCGCCAGCAGTGAGCCTTGGACTAGCGGGGGATCTGACGGGGAGCTGTTTTTT. This translates into CASSEPWTSGGSDGELFF.

The V call is TRBV5-1, the J call TRBJ2-1; 13 bases agree with TRBD2. Germline V gives CDR1 SGHRS, CDR2 YFSETQ. Germline trimming cut 4 bases from V and 10 bases from J; bases unmatched to any gene: 14. The CDR3 totals 17 residues. The CDR3 DNA reads as TGCGCCAGCAGCCTGACTAGCGGGGGGCAACAACTTAAGGAGCAGTTCTTC. Protein: CASSLTSGGQQLKEQFF.

This chain joins TRBV30 and TRBJ2-1; a possible D gene is TRBD2 (6 bases). This CDR3 has 12 amino acids. Between the trimmed V and J ends, which lost 2 bases and 4 bases, there was a span of 6 bases. Germline loops: CDR1 GTSNPN, CDR2 SVGIG (reference sequence). CDR3 loop: CAWSREYNEQFF. In DNA, the CDR3 is TGTGCCTGGAGTCGGGAGTACAATGAGCAGTTCTTC.

V is TRBV7-3 and J is TRBJ2-1; a possible D gene is TRBD1 (5 bases). The ends were cut back, 5 bases at V and 7 bases at J, with 12 bases in the middle. The CDR3 covers 13 residues. Per the germline V gene, CDR1 is SGHTA and CDR2 is FQGTGA. DNA for the CDR3: TGTGCCAGCAGCGGCAGGGTTGGAAATGAGCAGTTCTTC. Residues: CASSGRVGNEQFF.

The rearrangement joins TRBV5-6 to TRBJ2-5, with 9 bases lining up with TRBD2. Germline loops: CDR1 SGHDT, CDR2 YYEEEE. Trimming cost V 2 bases and J 4 bases; bases outside gene matches: 6. This CDR3 is 15 amino acids long. CDR3 DNA: TGTGCCAGCAGCTTCTCTAGCGGGGTGGGAGAGACCCAGTACTTC. Translated: CASSFSSGVGETQYF.

J is TRBJ2-7 and V is TRBV4-1, with 7 bases aligning to TRBD1. The CDR3 covers 15 residues. Germline V CDR1 and CDR2: MGHRA, YSYEKL. J gave up 0 bases and V 4 bases, and 6 bases lay outside the gene matches. The CDR3 region has the DNA TGCGCCAGCAGCCTCACATGGGACAGCTCCTACGAGCAGTACTTC. Its protein is CASSLTWDSSYEQYF.